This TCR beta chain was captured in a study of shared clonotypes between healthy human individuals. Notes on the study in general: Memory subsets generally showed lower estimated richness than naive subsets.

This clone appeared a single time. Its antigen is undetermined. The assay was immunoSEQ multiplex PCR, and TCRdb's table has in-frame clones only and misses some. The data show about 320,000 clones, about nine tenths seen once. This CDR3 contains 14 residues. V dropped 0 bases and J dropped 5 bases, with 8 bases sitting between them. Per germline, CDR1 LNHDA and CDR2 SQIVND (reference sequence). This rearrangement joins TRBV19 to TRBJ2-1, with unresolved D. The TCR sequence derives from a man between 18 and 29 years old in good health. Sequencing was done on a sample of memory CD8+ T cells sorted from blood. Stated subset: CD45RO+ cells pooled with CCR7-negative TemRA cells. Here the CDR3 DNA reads TGTGCCAGTAGTATAGATATCCGTGACAATGAGCAGTTCTTC. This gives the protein CASSIDIRDNEQFF.